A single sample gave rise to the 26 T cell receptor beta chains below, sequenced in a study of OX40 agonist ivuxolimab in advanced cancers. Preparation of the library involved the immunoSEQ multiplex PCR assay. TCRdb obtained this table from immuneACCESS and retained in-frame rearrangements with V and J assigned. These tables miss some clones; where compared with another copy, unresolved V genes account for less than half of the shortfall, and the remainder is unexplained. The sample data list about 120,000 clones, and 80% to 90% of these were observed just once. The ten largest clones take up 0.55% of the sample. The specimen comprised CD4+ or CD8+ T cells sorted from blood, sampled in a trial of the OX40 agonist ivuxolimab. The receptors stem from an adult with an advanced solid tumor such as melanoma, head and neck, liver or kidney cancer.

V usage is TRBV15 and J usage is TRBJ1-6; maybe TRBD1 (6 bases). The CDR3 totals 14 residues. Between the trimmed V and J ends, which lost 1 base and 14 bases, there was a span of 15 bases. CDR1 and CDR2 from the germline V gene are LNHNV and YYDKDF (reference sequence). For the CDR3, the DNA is TGTGCCACCAGCAGAGGAAATACAGGGCCTACCCTCCACTTT. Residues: CATSRGNTGPTLHF. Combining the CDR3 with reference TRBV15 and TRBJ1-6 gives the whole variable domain DAMVIQNPRYQVTQFGKPVTLSCSQTLNHNVMYWYQQKSSQAPKLLFHYYDKDFNNEADTPDNFQSRRPNTSFCFLDIRSPGLGDTAMYLCATSRGNTGPTLHFGNGTRLTVT.

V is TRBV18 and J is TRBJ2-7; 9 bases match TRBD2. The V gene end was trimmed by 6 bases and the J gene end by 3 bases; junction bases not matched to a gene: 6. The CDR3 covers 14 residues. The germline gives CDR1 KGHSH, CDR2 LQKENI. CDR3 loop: CASSPGTSSYEQYF. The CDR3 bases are TGTGCCAGCTCGCCCGGGACTAGCAGCTACGAGCAGTACTTC.

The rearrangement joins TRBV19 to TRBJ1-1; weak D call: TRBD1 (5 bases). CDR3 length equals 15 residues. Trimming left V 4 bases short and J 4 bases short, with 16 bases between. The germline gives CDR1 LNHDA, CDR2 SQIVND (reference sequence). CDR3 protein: CASSKPSGGPTEAFF. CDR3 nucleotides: TGTGCCAGTAGTAAACCCTCGGGGGGACCCACTGAAGCTTTCTTT. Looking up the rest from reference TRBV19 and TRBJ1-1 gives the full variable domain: DGGITQSPKYLFRKEGQNVTLSCEQNLNHDAMYWYRQDPGQGLRLIYYSQIVNDFQKGDIAEGYSVSREKKESFPLTVTSAQKNPTAFYLCASSKPSGGPTEAFFGQGTRLTVV.

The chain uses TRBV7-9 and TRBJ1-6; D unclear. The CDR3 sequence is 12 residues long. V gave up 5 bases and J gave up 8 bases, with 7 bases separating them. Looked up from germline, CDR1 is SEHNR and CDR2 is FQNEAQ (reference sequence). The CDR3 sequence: CASSPDDSPLHF. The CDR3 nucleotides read TGTGCCAGCAGCCCAGACGATTCACCCCTCCACTTT.

The chain's CDR3 is CASSQDSVYSGNTIYF. The DNA of the CDR3 is TGCGCCAGCAGCCAAGATTCCGTATACTCTGGAAACACCATATATTTT. The chain has TRBV4-1 and TRBJ1-3, with D unresolved. Between the trimmed V and J ends, which lost 0 bases and 0 bases, there was a span of 9 bases. Looked up from germline, CDR1 is MGHRA and CDR2 is YSYEKL. The CDR3 sequence is 16 residues long.

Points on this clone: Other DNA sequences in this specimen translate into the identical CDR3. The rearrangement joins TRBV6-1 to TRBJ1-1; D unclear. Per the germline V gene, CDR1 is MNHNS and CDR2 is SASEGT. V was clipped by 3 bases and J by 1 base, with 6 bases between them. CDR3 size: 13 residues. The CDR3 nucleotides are TGTGCCAGCAGTGAGGCAGGGAACACTGAAGCTTTCTTT. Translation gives CASSEAGNTEAFF.

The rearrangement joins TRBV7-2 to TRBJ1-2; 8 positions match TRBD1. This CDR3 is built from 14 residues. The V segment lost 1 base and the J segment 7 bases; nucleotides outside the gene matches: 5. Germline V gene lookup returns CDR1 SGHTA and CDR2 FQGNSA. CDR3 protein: CASSLEQGQAGYTF. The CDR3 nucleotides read TGTGCCAGCAGCTTAGAACAGGGACAGGCTGGCTACACCTTC.

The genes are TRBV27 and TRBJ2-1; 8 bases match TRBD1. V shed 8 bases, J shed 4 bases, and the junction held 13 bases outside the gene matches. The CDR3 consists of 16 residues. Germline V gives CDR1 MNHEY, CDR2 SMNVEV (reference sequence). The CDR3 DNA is TGTGCCAGCCGTGTCGCGACAGGGGCGAATTACAATGAGCAGTTCTTC. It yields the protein CASRVATGANYNEQFF.

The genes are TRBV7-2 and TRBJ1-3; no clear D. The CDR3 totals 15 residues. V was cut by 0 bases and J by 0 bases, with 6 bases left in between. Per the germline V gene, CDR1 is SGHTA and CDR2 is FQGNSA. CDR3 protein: CASSLAWASGNTIYF. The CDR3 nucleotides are TGTGCCAGCAGCTTAGCCTGGGCCTCTGGAAACACCATATATTTT.

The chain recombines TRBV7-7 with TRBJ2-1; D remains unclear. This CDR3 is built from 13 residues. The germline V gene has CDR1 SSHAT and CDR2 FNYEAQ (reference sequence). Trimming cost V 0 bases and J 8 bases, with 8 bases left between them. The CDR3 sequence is CASSLAELDEQFF. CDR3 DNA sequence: TGTGCCAGCAGCTTAGCGGAACTTGATGAGCAGTTCTTC.

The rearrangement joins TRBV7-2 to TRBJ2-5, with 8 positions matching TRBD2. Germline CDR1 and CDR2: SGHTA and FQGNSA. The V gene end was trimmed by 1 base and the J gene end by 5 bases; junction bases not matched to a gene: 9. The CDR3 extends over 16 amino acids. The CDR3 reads CASSLVHAGGGETQYF. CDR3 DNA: TGTGCCAGCAGCTTAGTTCACGCGGGGGGCGGGGAGACCCAGTACTTC.

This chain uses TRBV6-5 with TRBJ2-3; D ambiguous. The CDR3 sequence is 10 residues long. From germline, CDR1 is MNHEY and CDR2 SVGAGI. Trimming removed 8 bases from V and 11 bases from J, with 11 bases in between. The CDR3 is CASGVLLQYF. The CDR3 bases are TGTGCCAGCGGTGTTCTGCTGCAGTATTTT.

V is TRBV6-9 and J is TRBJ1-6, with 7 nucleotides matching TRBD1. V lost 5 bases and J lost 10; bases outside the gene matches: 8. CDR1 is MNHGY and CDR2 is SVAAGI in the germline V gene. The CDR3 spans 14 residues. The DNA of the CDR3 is TGTGCCAGCAGTCGCGCAGGGGGAGGCTCACCCCTCCACTTT. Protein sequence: CASSRAGGGSPLHF.

CDR3 nucleotides: TGTGCCTGGGACGATACCAGGGGTGGGAACTATGGCTACACCTTC. Translation: CAWDDTRGGNYGYTF. V gene TRBV30 combines with J gene TRBJ1-2; the D gene is possibly TRBD1 (6 bases). The CDR3 totals 15 residues. Per the germline V gene, CDR1 is GTSNPN and CDR2 is SVGIG (reference sequence). The V end was cut by 5 bases, the J end by 2 bases, with 18 bases between.

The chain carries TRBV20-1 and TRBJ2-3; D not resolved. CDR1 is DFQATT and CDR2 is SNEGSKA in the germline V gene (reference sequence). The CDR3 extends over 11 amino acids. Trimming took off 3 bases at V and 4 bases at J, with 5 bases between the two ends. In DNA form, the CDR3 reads TGCAGTGCTAGCCCCCCAGATACGCAGTATTTT. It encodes CSASPPDTQYF.

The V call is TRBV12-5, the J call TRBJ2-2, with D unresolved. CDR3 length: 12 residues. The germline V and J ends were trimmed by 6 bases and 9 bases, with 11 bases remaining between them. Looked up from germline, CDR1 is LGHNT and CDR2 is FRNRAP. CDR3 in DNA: TGTGCTAGTGGCTCGATGCAGCGGGAGCTGTTTTTT. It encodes CASGSMQRELFF.

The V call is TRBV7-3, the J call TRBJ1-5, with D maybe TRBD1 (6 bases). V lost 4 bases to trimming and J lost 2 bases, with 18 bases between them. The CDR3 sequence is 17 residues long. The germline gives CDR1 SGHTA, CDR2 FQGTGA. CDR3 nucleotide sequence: TGTGCCAGCAGCTCCTACTGGGGGGCGGAAGGCAATCAGCCCCAGCATTTT. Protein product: CASSSYWGAEGNQPQHF.

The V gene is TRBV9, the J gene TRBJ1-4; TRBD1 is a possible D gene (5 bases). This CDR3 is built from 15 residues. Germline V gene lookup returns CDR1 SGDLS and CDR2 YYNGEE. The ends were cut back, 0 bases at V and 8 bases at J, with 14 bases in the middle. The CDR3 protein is CASSVAIDRSEKLFF. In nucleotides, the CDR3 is TGTGCCAGCAGCGTAGCTATTGACAGATCCGAAAAACTGTTTTTT.

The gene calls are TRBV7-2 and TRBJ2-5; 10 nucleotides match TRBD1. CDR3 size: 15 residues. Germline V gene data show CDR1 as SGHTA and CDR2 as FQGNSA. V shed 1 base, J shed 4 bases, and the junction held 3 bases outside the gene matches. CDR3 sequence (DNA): TGTGCCAGCAGCTTAGGGACAGGGGGAAGAGAGACCCAGTACTTC. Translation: CASSLGTGGRETQYF.

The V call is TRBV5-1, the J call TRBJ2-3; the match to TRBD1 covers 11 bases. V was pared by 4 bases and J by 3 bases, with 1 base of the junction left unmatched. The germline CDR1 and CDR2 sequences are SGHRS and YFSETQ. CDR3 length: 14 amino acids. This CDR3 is CASSGDRGTDTQYF. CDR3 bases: TGCGCCAGCAGCGGGGACAGGGGGACAGATACGCAGTATTTT.

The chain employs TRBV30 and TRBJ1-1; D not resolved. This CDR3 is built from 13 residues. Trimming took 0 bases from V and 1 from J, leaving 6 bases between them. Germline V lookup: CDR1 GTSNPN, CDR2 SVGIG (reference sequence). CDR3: CAWSVQSNTEAFF. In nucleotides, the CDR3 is TGTGCCTGGAGTGTACAATCGAACACTGAAGCTTTCTTT.

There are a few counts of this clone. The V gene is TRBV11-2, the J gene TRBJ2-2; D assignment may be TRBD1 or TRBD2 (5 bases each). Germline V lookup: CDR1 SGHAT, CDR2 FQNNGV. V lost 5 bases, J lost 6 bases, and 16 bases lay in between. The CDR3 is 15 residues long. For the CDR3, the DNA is TGTGCCAGCAGCCCCCTGGGGGTTGCGTCCGGGGAGCTGTTTTTT. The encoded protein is CASSPLGVASGELFF.

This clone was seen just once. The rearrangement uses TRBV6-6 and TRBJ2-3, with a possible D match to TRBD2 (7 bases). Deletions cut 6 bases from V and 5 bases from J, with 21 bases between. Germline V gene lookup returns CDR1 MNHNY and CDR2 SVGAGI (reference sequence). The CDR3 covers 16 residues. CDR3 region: CASSPFEGGAGDTQYF. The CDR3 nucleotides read TGTGCCAGCAGCCCCTTTGAGGGGGGGGCAGGAGATACGCAGTATTTT.

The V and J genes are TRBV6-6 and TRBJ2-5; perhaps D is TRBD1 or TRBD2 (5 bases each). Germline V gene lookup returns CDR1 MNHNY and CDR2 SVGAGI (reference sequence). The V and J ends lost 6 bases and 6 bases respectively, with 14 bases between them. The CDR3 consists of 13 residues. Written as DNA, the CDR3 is TGTGCCAGCAGCCTGGGGGTTGGAAAGACCCAGTACTTC. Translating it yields CASSLGVGKTQYF.

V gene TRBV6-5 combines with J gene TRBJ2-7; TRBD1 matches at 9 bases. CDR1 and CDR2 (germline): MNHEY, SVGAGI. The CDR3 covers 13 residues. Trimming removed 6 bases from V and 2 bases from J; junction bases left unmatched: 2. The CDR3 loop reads CASSGTGPYEQYF. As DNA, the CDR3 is TGTGCCAGCAGCGGGACAGGGCCCTACGAGCAGTACTTC.

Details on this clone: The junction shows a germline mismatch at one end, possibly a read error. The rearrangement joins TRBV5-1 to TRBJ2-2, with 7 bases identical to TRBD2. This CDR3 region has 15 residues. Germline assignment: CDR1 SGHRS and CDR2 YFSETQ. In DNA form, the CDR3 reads TGCGCCAGCCGCTTAGCTAGCGGAATCACCGGGGAGCTGTTTTTT. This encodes CASRLASGITGELFF.